Listed below are T cell receptor beta chains from one sample, sequenced in a study of blood T cell repertoires in COVID-19. Profiling relied on immunoSEQ multiplex PCR, and the TCRdb table lists in-frame clones only, not all of them. The table includes approximately 150,000 clones, approximately 86% detected once. The sequencing sample was made of peripheral blood. The receptors shown here come from a man aged 65 to 79 with acute or convalescent COVID-19. The CDR3 runs from the conserved cysteine through the conserved F or W. The order of the fields is J gene, clone size, D gene, V gene, CDR3 DNA, CDR3 protein. The D gene is left open where the match is weak. The listing skips clone size in some rows; elsewhere it reads once, few, many or a size class.

J: TRBJ1-5
size: .
D: .
V: TRBV6-1
DNA: TGTGCCAGCAGTGGCGATTTGTTGACAGCTAATCAGCCCCAGCATTTT
CDR3: CASSGDLLTANQPQHF

J: TRBJ1-5
size: .
D: .
V: TRBV5-6
DNA: TGTGCCAGCAGCTTCGGGCAGGGGTATCAGCCCCAGCATTTT
CDR3: CASSFGQGYQPQHF

J: TRBJ1-1
size: .
D: .
V: TRBV11-2
DNA: TGTGCCAGCAGCTTAGGAGGACAGAAAAGTAACACTGAAGCTTTCTTT
CDR3: CASSLGGQKSNTEAFF

J: TRBJ1-4
size: .
D: TRBD1
V: TRBV23-1
DNA: TGCGCCAGCAGTCCGGGACAGGGTACTGAAAAACTGTTTTTT
CDR3: CASSPGQGTEKLFF

J: TRBJ1-4
size: .
D: TRBD1
V: TRBV10-3
DNA: TGTGCCATCAGGGGACAGGGAGGTAATGAAAAACTGTTTTTT
CDR3: CAIRGQGGNEKLFF

J: TRBJ2-7
size: .
D: .
V: TRBV19
DNA: TGTGCCAGTAGTATAGGCAAAGGCCTCGGGGGAACCTACGAGCAGTACTTC
CDR3: CASSIGKGLGGTYEQYF

J: TRBJ2-4
size: .
D: TRBD1
V: TRBV7-2
DNA: TGTGCCAGCAGTCTAGACAGGGGTTTAGCCAAAAACATTCAGTACTTC
CDR3: CASSLDRGLAKNIQYF

J: TRBJ2-5
size: few
D: TRBD1
V: TRBV7-9
DNA: TGTGCCAGCAGCTTAGGTGACAGGGACGGAGAGACCCAGTACTTC
CDR3: CASSLGDRDGETQYF

J: TRBJ1-5
size: .
D: .
V: TRBV10-1
DNA: TGCGCCAGGTGTGGGGGCGGACAGCCCCAGCATTTT
CDR3: CARCGGGQPQHF

J: TRBJ2-7
size: .
D: TRBD1
V: TRBV4-1
DNA: TGCGCCAGCAGCCCCGAAGGCCAAAACAGGGGGCCGTCCTACGAGCAGTACTTC
CDR3: CASSPEGQNRGPSYEQYF

J: TRBJ1-6
size: .
D: .
V: TRBV19
DNA: TGTGCCAGTAGGTACCCGGGGTTTAATTCACCCCTCCACTTT
CDR3: CASRYPGFNSPLHF

J: TRBJ2-1
size: .
D: TRBD2
V: TRBV24-1
DNA: TGTGCCACCAGTGACCCTCTACTAGCGGGAGGGCCGCGGAATGAGCAGTTCTTC
CDR3: CATSDPLLAGGPRNEQFF

J: TRBJ1-3
size: once
D: TRBD1
V: TRBV11-2
DNA: TGTGCCAGCAGCCCGTGGGCGACAGGGACTGGAAACACCATATATTTT
CDR3: CASSPWATGTGNTIYF

J: TRBJ1-3
size: .
D: TRBD1
V: TRBV5-6
DNA: TGTGCCAGCAGCTCTGACAGGGGGCCTAGTCGAAACACCATATATTTT
CDR3: CASSSDRGPSRNTIYF

J: TRBJ2-1
size: .
D: .
V: TRBV9
DNA: TGTGCCAGCAGTGATACGGGTAGCGGTGACAATGAGCAGTTCTTC
CDR3: CASSDTGSGDNEQFF

J: TRBJ2-6
size: .
D: .
V: TRBV2
DNA: TGTGCCAGCAGTGGTCGGCGGGCTGGGGCCAACGTCCTGACTTTC
CDR3: CASSGRRAGANVLTF

J: TRBJ2-5
size: .
D: .
V: TRBV5-1
DNA: TGCGCCAGCAAAAGTCTGGGCAACGTACAAGAGACCCAGTACTTC
CDR3: CASKSLGNVQETQYF

J: TRBJ2-7
size: .
D: .
V: TRBV21-1
DNA: TGTGCCAGCAGCAGTCCGCCAGGCCCCTCCTACGAGCAGTACTTC
CDR3: CASSSPPGPSYEQYF

J: TRBJ2-5
size: .
D: TRBD1
V: TRBV28
DNA: TGTGCCAGCAGTTCAGGATCCGGGACAGGGGGCGCCGGGCCGTACTTC
CDR3: CASSSGSGTGGAGPYF

J: TRBJ1-2
size: .
D: .
V: TRBV18
DNA: TGTGCCAGCTCTCCAGACTTTAACTATGGCTACACCTTC
CDR3: CASSPDFNYGYTF

J: TRBJ2-1
size: .
D: .
V: TRBV11-3
DNA: TGTGCCAGCAGCTTCCGCCCTCAGGCGCCCTACAATGAGCAGTTCTTC
CDR3: CASSFRPQAPYNEQFF

J: TRBJ1-5
size: once
D: TRBD1
V: TRBV27
DNA: TGTGCCAGCAGTCCTCGTCTGGGACAGGCATTTAGCAATCAGCCCCAGCATTTT
CDR3: CASSPRLGQAFSNQPQHF

J: TRBJ1-5
size: .
D: .
V: TRBV19
DNA: TGTGCCAGTAGTCGCGAATTAACTAATCAGCCCCAGCATTTT
CDR3: CASSRELTNQPQHF

J: TRBJ1-1
size: few
D: .
V: TRBV5-1
DNA: TGCGCCAGCAGCCTCGGGGGGGTGAACACTGAAGCTTTCTTT
CDR3: CASSLGGVNTEAFF

J: TRBJ2-7
size: .
D: .
V: TRBV7-8
DNA: TGTGCCAGCAGCTTAGAGGCGGGTCAAGGGCAGTACTTC
CDR3: CASSLEAGQGQYF

J: TRBJ1-5
size: .
D: TRBD1
V: TRBV2
DNA: TGTGCCAGCAGGTCGGGACAGGGGGCGATTAGCAATCAGCCCCAGCATTTT
CDR3: CASRSGQGAISNQPQHF

J: TRBJ2-7
size: .
D: TRBD1
V: TRBV5-1
DNA: TGCGCCAGCAGCCGCGACCCGGGACAGGGTTCCTACGAGCAGTACTTC
CDR3: CASSRDPGQGSYEQYF

J: TRBJ1-2
size: .
D: .
V: TRBV18
DNA: TGTGCCAGCTCACGAGGAGCCGAGGACTATGGCTACACCTTC
CDR3: CASSRGAEDYGYTF

J: TRBJ1-3
size: .
D: TRBD1
V: TRBV6-5
DNA: TGTGCCAGCCTAGACAGGGAAGGTGGAAACACCATATATTTT
CDR3: CASLDREGGNTIYF

J: TRBJ1-6
size: .
D: .
V: TRBV5-1
DNA: TGCGCCAGCAGCTTGGCCGGGTATAATTCACCCCTCCACTTT
CDR3: CASSLAGYNSPLHF

J: TRBJ2-3
size: .
D: .
V: TRBV11-3
DNA: TGTGCCAGCAGCTTAGAGGCCCCAGATACGCAGTATTTT
CDR3: CASSLEAPDTQYF

J: TRBJ2-3
size: .
D: TRBD1
V: TRBV7-6
DNA: TGTGCCAGCAGCGTGGGACAGGGTATTGGCACAGATACGCAGTATTTT
CDR3: CASSVGQGIGTDTQYF

J: TRBJ1-1
size: .
D: .
V: TRBV19
DNA: TGTGCCAGTTCAACCCTGGGGGGTGAAGCTTTCTTT
CDR3: CASSTLGGEAFF

J: TRBJ2-2
size: once
D: .
V: TRBV7-6
DNA: TGTGCCAGCAGCTTAGAGGCCGGGTCAAACACCGGGGAGCTGTTTTTT
CDR3: CASSLEAGSNTGELFF

J: TRBJ1-2
size: once
D: TRBD1
V: TRBV5-4
DNA: TGTGCCAGCAACGTTGACAGGGGAAACTATGGCTACACCTTC
CDR3: CASNVDRGNYGYTF